These T cell receptor beta chains were read from a single sample in a study of shared clonotypes between healthy human individuals. Assay used: immunoSEQ multiplex PCR; TCRdb lists only in-frame clones, some missing. Among around 430,000 clones listed, around 75% were seen once. The sample comprised PBMCs. The receptors shown here come from a woman aged 40-49 years in good health. Some clones in this sample may be carry-over from other donors' samples. CDR3s include the opening cysteine and the closing phenylalanine or tryptophan. The D gene is left open where the match is weak. A clone size is listed for some rows: how often the clone was seen (once, few, many), or a class if it is expanded.

CDR3aa: CASRFPEPYGYTF; CDR3nt: TGTGCCAGCAGGTTCCCCGAACCTTATGGCTACACCTTC; v_gene: TRBV2; j_gene: TRBJ1-2; abundance: NA; d_gene: NA; len: 13
CDR3aa: CASRWTSTDTQYF; CDR3nt: TGTGCCAGCAGATGGACTAGCACAGATACGCAGTATTTT; v_gene: TRBV2; j_gene: TRBJ2-3; abundance: NA; d_gene: NA; len: 13
CDR3aa: CASNSGQGVSPLHF; CDR3nt: TGCGCCAGTAATTCTGGACAGGGAGTTTCACCCCTCCACTTT; v_gene: TRBV19; j_gene: TRBJ1-6; abundance: NA; d_gene: TRBD1; len: 14
CDR3aa: CASSFASGAYEQYF; CDR3nt: TGTGCCAGCAGCTTTGCTAGCGGGGCCTACGAGCAGTACTTC; v_gene: TRBV7-9; j_gene: TRBJ2-7; abundance: once; d_gene: TRBD2; len: 14
CDR3aa: CASHGVLGQGRGEAFF; CDR3nt: TGTGCCAGCCATGGGGTTCTTGGGCAGGGTCGAGGTGAAGCTTTCTTT; v_gene: TRBV2; j_gene: TRBJ1-1; abundance: many; d_gene: NA; len: 16
CDR3aa: CASSTGQGAYEQYF; CDR3nt: TGCGCCAGCAGCACCGGACAGGGGGCCTACGAGCAGTACTTC; v_gene: TRBV5-1; j_gene: TRBJ2-7; abundance: NA; d_gene: TRBD1; len: 14
CDR3aa: CASSFRDRGEKLFF; CDR3nt: TGTGCCAGCAGTTTTCGGGACAGGGGGGAAAAACTGTTTTTT; v_gene: TRBV28; j_gene: TRBJ1-4; abundance: NA; d_gene: TRBD1; len: 14
CDR3aa: CASSNTVNTEAFF; CDR3nt: TGTGCCAGTTCGAATACAGTGAACACTGAAGCTTTCTTT; v_gene: TRBV19; j_gene: TRBJ1-1; abundance: NA; d_gene: NA; len: 13
CDR3aa: CASSPRDRGRGTQYF; CDR3nt: TGCGCCAGCAGCCCCCGGGACAGGGGGCGCGGGACCCAGTACTTC; v_gene: TRBV5-1; j_gene: TRBJ2-5; abundance: NA; d_gene: TRBD1; len: 15
CDR3aa: CASSPGLAGGETQYF; CDR3nt: TGCGCCAGCAGCCCGGGACTAGCGGGAGGGGAGACCCAGTACTTC; v_gene: TRBV5-1; j_gene: TRBJ2-5; abundance: NA; d_gene: TRBD2; len: 15
CDR3aa: CAWSMGQGNSPLHF; CDR3nt: TGTGCCTGGAGTATGGGACAGGGGAATTCACCCCTCCACTTT; v_gene: TRBV30; j_gene: TRBJ1-6; abundance: few; d_gene: TRBD1; len: 14
CDR3aa: CASSLWDRQETQYF; CDR3nt: TGTGCCAGCAGCTTATGGGACAGGCAAGAGACCCAGTACTTC; v_gene: TRBV7-9; j_gene: TRBJ2-5; abundance: NA; d_gene: TRBD1; len: 14
CDR3aa: CASSQLAAGKSYEQYF; CDR3nt: TGTGCCAGCAGCCAGCTGGCGGCAGGGAAGTCCTACGAGCAGTACTTC; v_gene: TRBV4-2; j_gene: TRBJ2-7; abundance: NA; d_gene: NA; len: 16
CDR3aa: CASRLMEGAEGYTF; CDR3nt: TGCGCCAGCAGGCTAATGGAGGGGGCGGAGGGCTACACCTTC; v_gene: TRBV4-3; j_gene: TRBJ1-2; abundance: NA; d_gene: TRBD1; len: 14
CDR3aa: CASRVARQNTEAFF; CDR3nt: TGTGCCAGCAGGGTCGCCAGGCAGAACACTGAAGCTTTCTTT; v_gene: TRBV6-5; j_gene: TRBJ1-1; abundance: NA; d_gene: NA; len: 14
CDR3aa: CASSPPKGRAHTEAFF; CDR3nt: TGCGCCAGCAGCCCACCCAAGGGACGGGCGCATACTGAAGCTTTCTTT; v_gene: TRBV4-1; j_gene: TRBJ1-1; abundance: many; d_gene: NA; len: 16
CDR3aa: CASSEMERELTGELFF; CDR3nt: TGTGCCAGCAGTGAAATGGAGCGGGAGTTGACCGGGGAGCTGTTTTTT; v_gene: TRBV6-1; j_gene: TRBJ2-2; abundance: NA; d_gene: TRBD2; len: 16
CDR3aa: CASSSGTSGDNEQFF; CDR3nt: TGTGCCAGCAGTTCCGGGACTAGCGGCGACAATGAGCAGTTCTTC; v_gene: TRBV27; j_gene: TRBJ2-1; abundance: once; d_gene: TRBD2; len: 15
CDR3aa: CASSTHLASGYEQFF; CDR3nt: TGCGCCAGTAGTACCCACTTAGCGAGCGGCTATGAGCAGTTCTTC; v_gene: TRBV19; j_gene: TRBJ2-1; abundance: NA; d_gene: NA; len: 15
CDR3aa: CASSLARGQVDYEQYF; CDR3nt: TGTGCCAGCAGCTTAGCGAGGGGACAGGTGGACTACGAGCAGTACTTC; v_gene: TRBV7-9; j_gene: TRBJ2-7; abundance: few; d_gene: TRBD1; len: 16
CDR3aa: CASSYRGGSEKLFF; CDR3nt: TGTGCCAGCAGTTACAGGGGGGGGAGTGAAAAACTGTTTTTT; v_gene: TRBV6-6; j_gene: TRBJ1-4; abundance: once; d_gene: NA; len: 14
CDR3aa: CASSKLLAGGPGEQFF; CDR3nt: TGTGCCAGCAGCAAACTACTAGCGGGAGGGCCGGGTGAGCAGTTCTTC; v_gene: TRBV9; j_gene: TRBJ2-1; abundance: many; d_gene: TRBD2; len: 16
CDR3aa: CASSLNRVYEQYF; CDR3nt: TGTGCCAGCAGTTTGAACAGGGTCTACGAGCAGTACTTC; v_gene: TRBV28; j_gene: TRBJ2-7; abundance: NA; d_gene: NA; len: 13
CDR3aa: CASSPDRGRGYTF; CDR3nt: TGTGCCAGCAGCCCGGACAGGGGGAGAGGCTACACCTTC; v_gene: TRBV7-2; j_gene: TRBJ1-2; abundance: NA; d_gene: TRBD1; len: 13
CDR3aa: CASSPRGDTQYF; CDR3nt: TGTGCCAGCAGCCCCCGAGGAGATACGCAGTATTTT; v_gene: TRBV7-9; j_gene: TRBJ2-3; abundance: NA; d_gene: NA; len: 12
CDR3aa: CASSLPSGRNSYNEQFF; CDR3nt: TGCGCCAGCAGCTTGCCTAGCGGGAGGAACTCCTACAATGAGCAGTTCTTC; v_gene: TRBV5-1; j_gene: TRBJ2-1; abundance: NA; d_gene: TRBD2; len: 17
CDR3aa: CASSPMGERGFDIQYF; CDR3nt: TGTGCCAGCAGCCCCATGGGGGAGAGGGGGTTTGACATTCAGTACTTC; v_gene: TRBV4-2; j_gene: TRBJ2-4; abundance: NA; d_gene: NA; len: 16
CDR3aa: CASSNGLAGGPGETQYF; CDR3nt: TGTGCCAGCAGCAATGGACTAGCGGGAGGGCCAGGGGAGACCCAGTACTTC; v_gene: TRBV21-1; j_gene: TRBJ2-5; abundance: once; d_gene: NA; len: 17
CDR3aa: CASSLGNSGNTIYF; CDR3nt: TGTGCCAGCTCACTCGGAAACTCTGGAAACACCATATATTTT; v_gene: TRBV18; j_gene: TRBJ1-3; abundance: NA; d_gene: NA; len: 14
CDR3aa: CASREEIGVEQYF; CDR3nt: TGTGCCAGCAGGGAAGAAATTGGGGTAGAGCAGTACTTC; v_gene: TRBV2; j_gene: TRBJ2-7; abundance: NA; d_gene: NA; len: 13
CDR3aa: CASSLETLDSGRVPDTQYF; CDR3nt: TGCGCCAGCAGCTTAGAAACTTTGGATAGCGGGAGAGTCCCAGATACGCAGTATTTT; v_gene: TRBV5-1; j_gene: TRBJ2-3; abundance: NA; d_gene: TRBD2; len: 19
CDR3aa: CSASTYEQYF; CDR3nt: TGCAGTGCTAGCACCTACGAGCAGTACTTC; v_gene: TRBV20-1; j_gene: TRBJ2-7; abundance: NA; d_gene: NA; len: 10
CDR3aa: CASSPRGGRTDTQYF; CDR3nt: TGTGCCAGCTCACCACGGGGGGGCCGCACAGATACGCAGTATTTT; v_gene: TRBV18; j_gene: TRBJ2-3; abundance: NA; d_gene: NA; len: 15
CDR3aa: CASSLALWAGVTDTQYF; CDR3nt: TGTGCCAGCAGCTTAGCGCTGTGGGCCGGTGTCACAGATACGCAGTATTTT; v_gene: TRBV7-9; j_gene: TRBJ2-3; abundance: NA; d_gene: NA; len: 17
CDR3aa: CASPPGSSAPRVGTSRYNEQFF; CDR3nt: TGTGCCAGCCCACCGGGGTCTAGCGCACCACGTGTGGGAACTTCCCGCTACAATGAGCAGTTCTTC; v_gene: TRBV27; j_gene: TRBJ2-1; abundance: once; d_gene: NA; len: 22
CDR3aa: CASSQDYGGLYGYTF; CDR3nt: TGTGCCAGCAGCCAAGATTATGGGGGGCTCTATGGCTACACCTTC; v_gene: TRBV4-2; j_gene: TRBJ1-2; abundance: NA; d_gene: NA; len: 15
CDR3aa: CASSLAGTDNYGYTF; CDR3nt: TGCGCCAGCAGCCTAGCCGGGACAGATAACTATGGCTACACCTTC; v_gene: TRBV4-1; j_gene: TRBJ1-2; abundance: NA; d_gene: TRBD1; len: 15
CDR3aa: CASGPQGFVETQYF; CDR3nt: TGTGCCAGCGGGCCCCAGGGTTTTGTTGAGACCCAGTACTTC; v_gene: TRBV28; j_gene: TRBJ2-5; abundance: NA; d_gene: NA; len: 14
CDR3aa: CASSLDGPNYGYTF; CDR3nt: TGTGCCAGCAGCCTTGACGGACCGAACTATGGCTACACCTTC; v_gene: TRBV6-6; j_gene: TRBJ1-2; abundance: NA; d_gene: NA; len: 14
CDR3aa: CASSPEQGLLYEQYF; CDR3nt: TGTGCCAGCAGCCCGGAACAGGGGCTGTTGTACGAGCAGTACTTC; v_gene: TRBV5-6; j_gene: TRBJ2-7; abundance: NA; d_gene: TRBD1; len: 15
CDR3aa: CASSYSGLAGDEQFF; CDR3nt: TGTGCCAGCAGTTACTCGGGACTAGCGGGAGATGAGCAGTTCTTC; v_gene: TRBV6-5; j_gene: TRBJ2-1; abundance: many; d_gene: TRBD2; len: 15
CDR3aa: CASRYRARNTEAFF; CDR3nt: TGTGCCAGTAGATATAGGGCACGGAACACTGAAGCTTTCTTT; v_gene: TRBV19; j_gene: TRBJ1-1; abundance: NA; d_gene: NA; len: 14
CDR3aa: CASSAGVGGGSTRQTQYF; CDR3nt: TGTGCCAGCAGCGCGGGGGTAGGGGGCGGGAGCACCAGACAGACCCAGTACTTC; v_gene: TRBV9; j_gene: TRBJ2-5; abundance: NA; d_gene: NA; len: 18
CDR3aa: CASSFANTEAFF; CDR3nt: TGTGCCAGCAGTTTTGCGAACACTGAAGCTTTCTTT; v_gene: TRBV28; j_gene: TRBJ1-1; abundance: NA; d_gene: NA; len: 12
CDR3aa: CASSSAGSEAFF; CDR3nt: TGTGCCAGCAGCTCTGCGGGCAGTGAAGCTTTCTTT; v_gene: TRBV7-9; j_gene: TRBJ1-1; abundance: NA; d_gene: NA; len: 12
CDR3aa: CASSFPRGQGVTGELFF; CDR3nt: TGCGCCAGCAGCTTCCCCAGAGGACAGGGAGTCACCGGGGAGCTGTTTTTT; v_gene: TRBV5-1; j_gene: TRBJ2-2; abundance: NA; d_gene: TRBD1; len: 17
CDR3aa: CSVKTSGTDTQYF; CDR3nt: TGCAGCGTTAAGACTAGCGGCACAGATACGCAGTATTTT; v_gene: TRBV29-1; j_gene: TRBJ2-3; abundance: few; d_gene: TRBD2; len: 13
CDR3aa: CASSLQGGTANEQFF; CDR3nt: TGTGCCAGCAGCTTACAGGGGGGGACGGCGAATGAGCAGTTCTTC; v_gene: TRBV7-2; j_gene: TRBJ2-1; abundance: NA; d_gene: NA; len: 15
CDR3aa: CASSFSGRASGELFF; CDR3nt: TGCGCCAGCAGCTTCAGCGGGAGGGCCTCCGGGGAGCTGTTTTTT; v_gene: TRBV5-1; j_gene: TRBJ2-2; abundance: NA; d_gene: TRBD2; len: 15
CDR3aa: CASSFSRDTEAFF; CDR3nt: TGTGCCAGCAGCTTTTCACGGGACACTGAAGCTTTCTTT; v_gene: TRBV7-8; j_gene: TRBJ1-1; abundance: NA; d_gene: NA; len: 13
CDR3aa: CASSPLARGSGELFF; CDR3nt: TGTGCCAGCTCACCACTGGCACGGGGCTCCGGGGAGCTGTTTTTT; v_gene: TRBV18; j_gene: TRBJ2-2; abundance: NA; d_gene: NA; len: 15
CDR3aa: CASSWGHTGELFF; CDR3nt: TGTGCCAGCAGCTGGGGACACACCGGGGAGCTGTTTTTT; v_gene: TRBV5-6; j_gene: TRBJ2-2; abundance: NA; d_gene: NA; len: 13
CDR3aa: CSVVGDTYEQYF; CDR3nt: TGCAGCGTTGTCGGGGATACCTACGAGCAGTACTTC; v_gene: TRBV29-1; j_gene: TRBJ2-7; abundance: NA; d_gene: NA; len: 12
CDR3aa: CASSLGGVETQYF; CDR3nt: TGTGCCAGCAGTTTAGGGGGCGTGGAGACCCAGTACTTC; v_gene: TRBV28; j_gene: TRBJ2-5; abundance: once; d_gene: NA; len: 13